The T cell receptor (beta chain) under discussion was sequenced for a study of beta chain features in type 1 diabetes. Study outcomes and limitations: Moderate but significant shortening of TCRB CDR3s was recorded in all four CD4+ subsets from Type 1 diabetes patients. The naive, central memory and Treg TCRB repertoires of patients appeared to be more similar to one another than those of healthy donors.

The investigators reverse transcribed all of the isolated RNA, so they sequenced expressed TCRB transcripts. Using immunoSEQ multiplex PCR, the repertoire was profiled, and TCRdb retains in-frame clones only, with some absent. The sample shows about 900,000 clones, about 17% of them seen only once. The CDR3 loop spans 16 amino acids. J lost 5 bases, V lost 0 bases, and 4 bases had no gene match. Germline V CDR1 and CDR2: MNHNY, SVGAGI (reference sequence). A word on this clone: Antigen: not known.

The rearrangement uses TRBV6-6 and TRBJ2-2, with 9 bases fitting TRBD2. The receptor comes from a woman in her late teens or twenties in good health. Sequenced: naive CD4+ T cells from blood. The CDR3 DNA sequence: TGTGCCAGCAGTTACTCTCTAGCGGGAACGACCGGGGAGCTGTTTTTT. It codes for CASSYSLAGTTGELFF.